This is a list of T cell receptor beta chains from one sample in a study of T cell responses to AZD1222 COVID-19 vaccine. Assay: immunoSEQ multiplex PCR; the TCRdb copy retains only in-frame clones and omits some. The sample includes around 96,000 clones, around 83% of them seen just once. The sample was peripheral blood, taken 28 days after the second AZD1222 dose. All receptors derive from an adult who received the AZD1222 COVID-19 vaccine. Each CDR3 is given without its conserved first and last residue. A D gene is named only where the DNA matches it firmly.

d_call,cdr3_length,j_call,v_call,cdr3_aa
TRBD1,14,TRBJ1-1,TRBV18,ASSPWTGGMNTEAF
-,10,TRBJ1-5,TRBV28,ASSPLRQPQH
-,10,TRBJ2-7,TRBV7-2,AGSAISYEQY
-,13,TRBJ1-3,TRBV5-1,ASSSGERVGNTIY
-,11,TRBJ1-3,TRBV19,ASSISSGNTIY
-,12,TRBJ1-4,TRBV28,ASFRGGLSEKLF
-,12,TRBJ1-2,TRBV30,AWVGRTATDGYT
TRBD1,12,TRBJ2-3,TRBV7-9,ASNTGATTDTQY
-,14,TRBJ1-6,TRBV5-1,ASSPDPERYNSPLH
-,16,TRBJ2-6,TRBV28,ASSTQRRRVSGANVLT
-,13,TRBJ2-3,TRBV5-1,ASSLGRPQIDTQY
-,13,TRBJ1-5,TRBV4-1,ASSQVQNSNQPQH
-,12,TRBJ2-3,TRBV10-3,AVLGLLDTDTQY
-,11,TRBJ1-6,TRBV6-4,ASSDVFGSPLH
-,13,TRBJ2-2,TRBV9,ASSQRSESTGELF
TRBD1,12,TRBJ2-5,TRBV27,ASSLYRGRETQY
-,12,TRBJ2-7,TRBV3-1/TRBV3-2,ASSHPSSSYEQY
TRBD1,14,TRBJ1-2,TRBV5-1,ASSRDSTGVDYGYT
-,13,TRBJ1-3,TRBV2,ASSVQGPAGNTIY
-,11,TRBJ1-2,TRBV24-1,ATSDRYSYGYT
-,15,TRBJ1-3,TRBV25-1,ASSDTRDGTSGNTIY
TRBD1,13,TRBJ2-1,TRBV6-5,ASRGTGGRYNEQF
TRBD2,13,TRBJ2-1,TRBV9,ASTQYSGSVNEQF
TRBD1,12,TRBJ1-2,TRBV28,ASSAWTGSAGYT
-,10,TRBJ2-2,TRBV12-3/TRBV12-4,ASSAGPGELF
TRBD1,14,TRBJ2-7,TRBV9,ASSDPRDREQGEQY
-,14,TRBJ1-4,TRBV28,ASSQGGAGTNEKLF
TRBD1,15,TRBJ2-1,TRBV7-8,ASSSLTSGQGWGKQF
TRBD2,15,TRBJ2-1,TRBV7-8,ASSWGPTSGSRNEQF
-,12,TRBJ2-7,TRBV11-1,ASSPTDGSYEQY
TRBD1,13,TRBJ1-2,TRBV30,AWSLRDRGGYGYT
-,14,TRBJ2-7,TRBV2,ASSDPGSSGGYEQY
TRBD1,11,TRBJ2-7,TRBV6-2/TRBV6-3,ASSPWTGREQY
-,11,TRBJ2-2,TRBV3-1/TRBV3-2,ASSQGLTGELF
TRBD1,15,TRBJ2-2,TRBV5-4,ASSYGTGPPNTGELF
TRBD1,13,TRBJ1-6,TRBV6-5,ASSQTGQGLSPLH
-,11,TRBJ2-5,TRBV6-5,ASSYLSAETQY
TRBD2,13,TRBJ2-2,TRBV9,ASSVRLAETGELF
-,14,TRBJ2-7,TRBV2,ASTPILDRFSYEQY
-,12,TRBJ1-3,TRBV19,ASRGGGSGNTIY
-,10,TRBJ2-5,TRBV11-2,ASTPGGGTQY
-,12,TRBJ2-6,TRBV5-1,ASSFFGGANVLT
TRBD2,13,TRBJ2-5,TRBV3-1/TRBV3-2,ASSQSGTSGGTQY
-,12,TRBJ2-6,TRBV7-2,ASSPSMGANVLT
TRBD1,12,TRBJ1-6,TRBV10-3,AIRGDRDNSPLH
-,13,TRBJ2-7,TRBV28,ASSLSAGTYYEQY
-,13,TRBJ1-2,TRBV28,ASTPGGGRVYGYT
-,9,TRBJ2-7,TRBV6-5,ASSYSFEQY
-,11,TRBJ2-5,TRBV4-1,ASSQEGVETQY
-,12,TRBJ1-2,TRBV6-6,ASSYGRRVDGYT